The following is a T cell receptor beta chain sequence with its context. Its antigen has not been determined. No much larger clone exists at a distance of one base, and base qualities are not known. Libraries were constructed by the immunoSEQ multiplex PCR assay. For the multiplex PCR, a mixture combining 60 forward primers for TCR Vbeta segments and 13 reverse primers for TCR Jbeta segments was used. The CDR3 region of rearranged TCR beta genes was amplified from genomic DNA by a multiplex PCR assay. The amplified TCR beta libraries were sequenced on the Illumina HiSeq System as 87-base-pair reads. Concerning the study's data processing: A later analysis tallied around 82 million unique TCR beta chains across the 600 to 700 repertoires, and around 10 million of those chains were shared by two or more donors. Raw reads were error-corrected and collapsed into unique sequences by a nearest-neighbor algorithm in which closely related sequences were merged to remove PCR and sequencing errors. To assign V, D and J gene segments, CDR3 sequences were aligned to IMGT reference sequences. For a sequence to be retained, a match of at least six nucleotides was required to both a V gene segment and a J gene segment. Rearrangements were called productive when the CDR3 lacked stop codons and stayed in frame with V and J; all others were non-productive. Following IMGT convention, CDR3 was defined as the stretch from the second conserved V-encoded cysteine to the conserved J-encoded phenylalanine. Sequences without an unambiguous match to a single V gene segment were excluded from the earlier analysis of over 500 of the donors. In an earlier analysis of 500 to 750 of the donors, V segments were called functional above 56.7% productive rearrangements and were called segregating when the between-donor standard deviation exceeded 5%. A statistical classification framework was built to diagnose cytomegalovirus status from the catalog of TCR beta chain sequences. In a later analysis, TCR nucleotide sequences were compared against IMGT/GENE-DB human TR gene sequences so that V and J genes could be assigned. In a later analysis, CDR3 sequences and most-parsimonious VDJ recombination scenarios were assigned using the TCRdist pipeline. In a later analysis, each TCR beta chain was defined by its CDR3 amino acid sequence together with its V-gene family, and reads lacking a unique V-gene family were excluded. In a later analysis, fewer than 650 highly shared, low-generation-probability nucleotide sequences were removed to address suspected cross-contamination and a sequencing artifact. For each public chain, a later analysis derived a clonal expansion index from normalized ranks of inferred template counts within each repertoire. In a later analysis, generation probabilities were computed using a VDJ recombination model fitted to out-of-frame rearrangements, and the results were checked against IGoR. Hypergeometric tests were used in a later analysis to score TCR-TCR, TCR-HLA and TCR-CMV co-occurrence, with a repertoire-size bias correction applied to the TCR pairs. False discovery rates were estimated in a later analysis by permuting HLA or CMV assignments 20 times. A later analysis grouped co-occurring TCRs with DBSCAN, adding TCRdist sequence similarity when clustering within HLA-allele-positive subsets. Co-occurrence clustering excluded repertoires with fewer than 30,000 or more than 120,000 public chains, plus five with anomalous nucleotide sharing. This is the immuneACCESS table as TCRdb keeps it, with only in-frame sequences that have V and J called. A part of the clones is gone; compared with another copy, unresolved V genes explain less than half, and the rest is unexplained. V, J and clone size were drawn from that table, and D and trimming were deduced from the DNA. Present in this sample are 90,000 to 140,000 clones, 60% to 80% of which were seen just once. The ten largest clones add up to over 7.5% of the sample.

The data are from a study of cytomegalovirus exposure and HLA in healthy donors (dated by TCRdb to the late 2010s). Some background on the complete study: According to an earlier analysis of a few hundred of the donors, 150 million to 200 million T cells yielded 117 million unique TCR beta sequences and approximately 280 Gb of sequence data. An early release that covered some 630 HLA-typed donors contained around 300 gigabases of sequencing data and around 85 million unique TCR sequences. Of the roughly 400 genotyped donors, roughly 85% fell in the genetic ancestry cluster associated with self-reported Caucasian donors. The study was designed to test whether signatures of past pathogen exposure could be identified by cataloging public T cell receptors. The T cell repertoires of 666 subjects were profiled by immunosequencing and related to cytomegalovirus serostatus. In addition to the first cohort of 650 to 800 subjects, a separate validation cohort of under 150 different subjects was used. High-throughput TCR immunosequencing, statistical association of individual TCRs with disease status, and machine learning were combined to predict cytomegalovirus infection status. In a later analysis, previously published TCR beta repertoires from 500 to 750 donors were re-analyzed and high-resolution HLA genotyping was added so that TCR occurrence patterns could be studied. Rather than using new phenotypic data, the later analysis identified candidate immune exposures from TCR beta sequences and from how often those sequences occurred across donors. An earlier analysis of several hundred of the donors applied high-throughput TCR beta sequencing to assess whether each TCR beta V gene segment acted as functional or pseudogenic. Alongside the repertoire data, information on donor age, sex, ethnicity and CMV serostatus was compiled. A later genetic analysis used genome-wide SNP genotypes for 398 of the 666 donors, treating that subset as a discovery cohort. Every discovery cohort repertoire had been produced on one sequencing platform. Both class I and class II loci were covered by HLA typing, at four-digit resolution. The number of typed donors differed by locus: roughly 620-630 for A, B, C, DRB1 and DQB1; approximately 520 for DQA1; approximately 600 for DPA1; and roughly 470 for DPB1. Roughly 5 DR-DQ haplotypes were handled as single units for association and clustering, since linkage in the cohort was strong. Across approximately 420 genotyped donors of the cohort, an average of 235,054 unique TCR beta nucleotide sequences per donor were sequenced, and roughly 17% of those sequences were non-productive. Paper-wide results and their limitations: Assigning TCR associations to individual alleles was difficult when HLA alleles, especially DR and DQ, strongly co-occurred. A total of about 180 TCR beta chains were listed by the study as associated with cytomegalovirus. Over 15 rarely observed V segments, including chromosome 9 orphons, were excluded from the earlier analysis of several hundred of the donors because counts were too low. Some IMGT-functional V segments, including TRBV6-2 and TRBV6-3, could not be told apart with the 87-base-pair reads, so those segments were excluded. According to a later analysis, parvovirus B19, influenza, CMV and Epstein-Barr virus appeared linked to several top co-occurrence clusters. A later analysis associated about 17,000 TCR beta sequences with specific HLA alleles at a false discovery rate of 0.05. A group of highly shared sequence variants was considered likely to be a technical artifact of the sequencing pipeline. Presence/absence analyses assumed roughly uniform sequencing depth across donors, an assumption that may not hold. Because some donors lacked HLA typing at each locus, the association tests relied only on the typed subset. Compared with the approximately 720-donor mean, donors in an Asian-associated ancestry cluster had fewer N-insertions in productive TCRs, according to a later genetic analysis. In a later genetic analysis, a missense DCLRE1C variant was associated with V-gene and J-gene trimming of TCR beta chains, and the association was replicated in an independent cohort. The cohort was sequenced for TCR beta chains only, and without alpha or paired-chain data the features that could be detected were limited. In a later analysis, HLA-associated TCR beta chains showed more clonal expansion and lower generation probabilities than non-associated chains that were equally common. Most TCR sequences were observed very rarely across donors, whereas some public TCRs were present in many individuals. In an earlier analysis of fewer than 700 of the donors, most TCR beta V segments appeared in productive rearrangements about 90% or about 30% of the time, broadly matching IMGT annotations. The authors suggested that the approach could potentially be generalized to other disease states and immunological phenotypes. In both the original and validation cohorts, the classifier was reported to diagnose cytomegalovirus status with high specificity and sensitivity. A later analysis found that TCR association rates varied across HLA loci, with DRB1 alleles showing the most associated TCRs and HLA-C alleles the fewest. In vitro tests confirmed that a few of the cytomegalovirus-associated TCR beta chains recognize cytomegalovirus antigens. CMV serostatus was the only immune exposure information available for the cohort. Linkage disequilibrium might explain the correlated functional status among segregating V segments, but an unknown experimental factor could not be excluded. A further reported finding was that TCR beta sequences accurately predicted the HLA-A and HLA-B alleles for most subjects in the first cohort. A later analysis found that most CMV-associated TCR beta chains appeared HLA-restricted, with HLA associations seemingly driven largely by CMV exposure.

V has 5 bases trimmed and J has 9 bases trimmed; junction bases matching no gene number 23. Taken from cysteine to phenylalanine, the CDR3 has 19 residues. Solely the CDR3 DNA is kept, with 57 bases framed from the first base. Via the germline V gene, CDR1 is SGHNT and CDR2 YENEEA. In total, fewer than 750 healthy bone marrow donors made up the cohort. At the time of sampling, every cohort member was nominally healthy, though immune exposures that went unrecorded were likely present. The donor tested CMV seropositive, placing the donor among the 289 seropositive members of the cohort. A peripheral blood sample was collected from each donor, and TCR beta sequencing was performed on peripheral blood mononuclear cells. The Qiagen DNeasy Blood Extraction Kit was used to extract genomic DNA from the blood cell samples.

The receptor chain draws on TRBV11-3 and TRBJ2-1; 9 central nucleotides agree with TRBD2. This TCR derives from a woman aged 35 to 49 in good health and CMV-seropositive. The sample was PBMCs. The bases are TGTGCCAGCAGCCACCGTAGCGGGAGCTCTCCAGGGGGGATGGGTGAGCAGTTCTTC. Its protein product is CASSHRSGSSPGGMGEQFF. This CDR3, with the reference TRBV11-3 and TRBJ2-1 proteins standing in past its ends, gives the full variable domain EAGVVQSPRYKIIEKKQPVAFWCNPISGHNTLYWYLQNLGQGPELLIRYENEEAVDDSQLPKDRFSAERLKGVDSTLKIQPAELGDSAVYLCASSHRSGSSPGGMGEQFFGPGTRLTVL.